Here is one TCR beta chain with its context. Its antigen remains unidentified. 60 Vbeta and 13 Jbeta primers were used in PCR. The assay was immunoSEQ multiplex PCR, and TCRdb's table has in-frame clones only and misses some. Here the sample spans 100,000 to 150,000 clones, 74% being singletons. The data belong to a study of cytomegalovirus exposure and HLA in healthy donors. Study-level results: Rates of TCR association differed by HLA locus in a later analysis, with DRB1 highest and HLA-C lowest. It has been reported that TCR beta sequences accurately predicted the HLA-A and HLA-B alleles of most subjects.

The sequencing sample was made of PBMCs. This receptor was taken from a woman aged 45 to 65 in good health and CMV-seropositive.

The CDR3: CAMSSGGAPGELFF. The CDR3 coding sequence is TGTGCCATGTCTAGCGGGGGGGCCCCCGGGGAGCTGTTTTTT. The gene calls are TRBV10-3 and TRBJ2-2; 12 bases align to TRBD2. The CDR3 runs to 14 residues. Trimming at V came to 9 bases and at J to 6 bases, leaving 5 bases not matched to a gene. Germline V gene data show CDR1 as ENHRY and CDR2 as SYGVKD.